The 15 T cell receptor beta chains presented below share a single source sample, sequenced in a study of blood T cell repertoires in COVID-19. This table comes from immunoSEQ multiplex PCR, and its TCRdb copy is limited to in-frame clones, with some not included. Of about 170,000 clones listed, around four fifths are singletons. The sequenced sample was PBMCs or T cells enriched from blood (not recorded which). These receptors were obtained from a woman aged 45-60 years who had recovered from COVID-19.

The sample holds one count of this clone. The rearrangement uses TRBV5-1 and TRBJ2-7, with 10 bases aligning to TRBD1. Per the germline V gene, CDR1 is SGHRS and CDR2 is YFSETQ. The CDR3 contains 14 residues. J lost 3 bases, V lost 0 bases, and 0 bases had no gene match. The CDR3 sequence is CASSLGDRGYEQYV. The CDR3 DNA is TGCGCCAGCAGCTTGGGGGACAGGGGCTACGAGCAGTACGTC.

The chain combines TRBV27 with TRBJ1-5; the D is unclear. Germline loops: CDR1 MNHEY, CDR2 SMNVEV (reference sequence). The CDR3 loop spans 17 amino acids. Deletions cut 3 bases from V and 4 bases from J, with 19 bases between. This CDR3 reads CASSLIVPTDLNQPQHF. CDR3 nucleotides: TGTGCCAGCAGTTTGATTGTTCCTACCGACTTAAATCAGCCCCAGCATTTT.

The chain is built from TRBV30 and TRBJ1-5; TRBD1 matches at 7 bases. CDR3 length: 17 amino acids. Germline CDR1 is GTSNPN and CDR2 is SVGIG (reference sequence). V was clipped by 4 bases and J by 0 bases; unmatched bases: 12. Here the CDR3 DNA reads TGTGCCTGGAACAAGGGACAGTCAATTTATAGCAATCAGCCCCAGCATTTT. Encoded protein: CAWNKGQSIYSNQPQHF.

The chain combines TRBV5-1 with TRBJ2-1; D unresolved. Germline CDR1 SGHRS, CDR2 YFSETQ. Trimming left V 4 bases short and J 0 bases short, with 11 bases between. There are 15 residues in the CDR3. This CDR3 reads CASSALVSSYNEQFF. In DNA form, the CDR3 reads TGCGCCAGCAGCGCACTGGTGAGCTCCTACAATGAGCAGTTCTTC.

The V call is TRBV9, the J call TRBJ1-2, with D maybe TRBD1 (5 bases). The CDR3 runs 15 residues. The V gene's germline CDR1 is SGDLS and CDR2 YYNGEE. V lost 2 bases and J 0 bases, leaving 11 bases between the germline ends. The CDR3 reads CASSVAGLTNYGYTF. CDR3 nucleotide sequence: TGTGCCAGCAGCGTGGCGGGACTCACTAACTATGGCTACACCTTC.

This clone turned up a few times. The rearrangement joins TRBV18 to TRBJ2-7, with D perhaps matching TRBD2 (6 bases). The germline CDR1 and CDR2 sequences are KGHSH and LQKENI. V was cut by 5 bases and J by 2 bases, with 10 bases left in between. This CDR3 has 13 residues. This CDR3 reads CASSIGLTYEQYV. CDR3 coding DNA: TGTGCCAGCTCAATTGGACTAACCTACGAGCAGTACGTC.

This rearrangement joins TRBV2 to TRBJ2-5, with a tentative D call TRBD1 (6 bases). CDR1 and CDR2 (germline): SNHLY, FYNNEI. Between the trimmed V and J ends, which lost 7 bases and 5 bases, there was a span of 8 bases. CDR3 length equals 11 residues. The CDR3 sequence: CASTGVETQYF. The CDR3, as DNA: TGTGCCAGCACAGGGGTTGAGACCCAGTACTTC.

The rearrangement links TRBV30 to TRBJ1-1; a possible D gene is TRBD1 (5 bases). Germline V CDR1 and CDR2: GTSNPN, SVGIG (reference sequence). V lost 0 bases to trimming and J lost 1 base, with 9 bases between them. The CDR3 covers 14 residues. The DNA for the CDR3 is TGTGCCTGGAGTGTACAGGCCCCGAACACTGAAGCTTTCTTT. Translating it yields CAWSVQAPNTEAFF.

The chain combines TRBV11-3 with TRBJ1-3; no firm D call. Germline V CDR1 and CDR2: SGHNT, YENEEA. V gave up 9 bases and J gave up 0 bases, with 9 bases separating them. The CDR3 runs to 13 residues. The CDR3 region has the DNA TGTGCCAGTTCAGTCATCTCTGGAAACACCATATATTTT. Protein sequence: CASSVISGNTIYF.

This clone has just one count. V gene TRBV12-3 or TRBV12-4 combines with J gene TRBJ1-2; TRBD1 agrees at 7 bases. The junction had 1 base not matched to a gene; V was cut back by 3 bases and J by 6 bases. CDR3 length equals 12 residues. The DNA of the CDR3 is TGTGCCAGCAGTTTGAGGGGGCATGGCTACACCTTC. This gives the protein CASSLRGHGYTF.

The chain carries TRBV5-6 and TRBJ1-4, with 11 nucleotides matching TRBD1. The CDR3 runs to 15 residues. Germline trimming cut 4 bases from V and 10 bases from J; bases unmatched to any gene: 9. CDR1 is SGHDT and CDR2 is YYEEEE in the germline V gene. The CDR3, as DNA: TGTGCCAGCAGCGGGGACGGACAGGGGGCGGGAAAACTGTTTTTT. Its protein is CASSGDGQGAGKLFF.

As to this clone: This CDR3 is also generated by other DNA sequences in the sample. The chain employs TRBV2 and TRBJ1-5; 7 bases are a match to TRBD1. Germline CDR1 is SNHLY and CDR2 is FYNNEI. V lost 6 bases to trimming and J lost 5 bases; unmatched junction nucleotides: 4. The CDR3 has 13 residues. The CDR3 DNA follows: TGTGCCAGCAGGCAGGGGGAGGATCAGCCCCAGCATTTT. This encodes CASRQGEDQPQHF.

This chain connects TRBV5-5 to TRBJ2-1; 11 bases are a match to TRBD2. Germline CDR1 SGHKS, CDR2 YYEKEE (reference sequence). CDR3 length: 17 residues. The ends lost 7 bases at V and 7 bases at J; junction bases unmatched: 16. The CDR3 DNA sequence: TGTGCCAGCGAAATAATAGCGGGAGGGCCCTCTGGGAATGAGCAGTTCTTC. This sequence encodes CASEIIAGGPSGNEQFF. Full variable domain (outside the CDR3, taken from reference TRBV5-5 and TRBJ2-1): DAGVTQSPTHLIKTRGQQVTLRCSPISGHKSVSWYQQVLGQGPQFIFQYYEKEERGRGNFPDRFSARQFPNYSSELNVNALLLGDSALYLCASEIIAGGPSGNEQFFGPGTRLTVL.

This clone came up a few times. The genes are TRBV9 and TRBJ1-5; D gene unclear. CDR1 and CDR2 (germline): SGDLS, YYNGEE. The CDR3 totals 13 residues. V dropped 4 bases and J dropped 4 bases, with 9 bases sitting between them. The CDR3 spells CASSRDDNQPQHF. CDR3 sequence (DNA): TGTGCCAGCAGCCGAGATGATAATCAGCCCCAGCATTTT.

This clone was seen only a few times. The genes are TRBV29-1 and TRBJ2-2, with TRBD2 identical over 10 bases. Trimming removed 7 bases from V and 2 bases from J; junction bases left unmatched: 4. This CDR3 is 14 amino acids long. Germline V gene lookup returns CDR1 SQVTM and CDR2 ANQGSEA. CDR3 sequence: CSATSGTNTGELFF. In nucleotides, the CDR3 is TGCAGCGCCACTAGCGGGACCAACACCGGGGAGCTGTTTTTT.